This TCR beta chain was recovered during a study of T cells expressing NK-cell markers. As for the study in general: Repertoires of TCR beta were obtained from T cells sorted as CD3+CD56+NKG2C+, CD3+CD56+NKG2C- and CD3+CD56-NKG2C+. One of the eight sequenced donors was seronegative, whereas the other seven were HCMV-seropositive.

TCRdb reprocessed the 5' RACE reads and reports one entry per CDR3 protein, with no DNA. The sample has hundreds of thousands of distinct CDR3 sequences. The germline V gene encodes CDR1 MNHEY and CDR2 SMNVEV (reference sequence). CDR3 length: 15 amino acids. The sample comprised blood T cells: a sorted CD56 or NKG2C T cell subset, CD4+ or CD8+ T cells, or bulk PBMC T cells (not recorded which). The rearrangement links TRBV27 to TRBJ2-3; the TCRdb D gene call, TRBD1, has no DNA to confirm it. The TCR originated in a woman between 18 and 70 years old in good health. The CDR3 sequence is CASSLSRRERDTQYF.